This T cell receptor (beta chain) came from a study of T cell repertoires in cytomegalovirus infection (dated by TCRdb to the late 2010s). A note on the overall study: Donor HLA type was relevant to the analysis, because carriage of CMV infection together with the matching HLA type was indicated by public TCR beta signatures.

Sequencing relied on an Illumina HiSeq 1500. TCRdb applied fastp at Q25 and MiXCR to the public reads, then kept only in-frame beta chains. A single entry per CDR3 protein holds the most common genes and DNA from its merged rows. Within this sample are some 230,000 distinct CDR3 sequences, with roughly 22% of them counted one time only. The ten largest make up about 20% of the sample. This clonotype was seen only a few times. Its antigen is unknown. The record has no base qualities; no much larger clone is one base away. The investigation overall reported the following: The ex vivo response was dominated by HLA-C-restricted CMV-specific TCR beta clonotypes, which also provided the single most frequent clonotype in two of eight donors. Cumulative frequency of public TCR beta family members discriminated carriers of CMV infection plus the relevant HLA type in this cohort and an independent roughly 340-donor cohort.

The germline V gene supplies CDR1 MNHEY and CDR2 SVGEGT. V is pared back by 2 bases and J by 6 bases, with 8 bases lying between the germline termini. The CDR3 sequence holds 12 residues, the cysteine and phenylalanine included. The CDR3 DNA has 36 bases and is translated from base 1. The sequenced sample consisted of CD8+ T cells from PBMCs. The source of this sequence is a human donor in good health (CMV status not recorded). Some clones in this sample may be carry-over from other donors' samples. The V gene is TRBV6-2 or TRBV6-3 and the J gene is TRBJ2-7; there is no confident call for the D gene. CDR3 region: CASSYGGSEQYF. The bases are TGTGCCAGCAGTTACGGTGGATCCGAGCAGTACTTC.